This section outlines one TCR beta chain sequence together with its context. This entry comes from a study of identical twins. Unique molecular identifiers were in the cDNA, with template-switch universal primer binding. TCRdb reprocessed the 5' RACE reads via MiXCR and lists one record per CDR3 protein. This sample has around 670,000 distinct CDR3 sequences; 6% to 6.5% occur once, and the top ten carry approximately 2%. This TCR derives from a man between 18 and 35 years old in good health. The sequenced material came from naive T cells sorted from blood.

CDR3 DNA: TGTGCCAGCAGCCTAGGGGGAACCTCAACGCAAACCCAGTACTTC. This translates into CASSLGGTSTQTQYF. The V and J genes are TRBV7-2 and TRBJ2-5, with a weak D call TRBD1 (6 bases). This CDR3 has 15 residues. Trimming cost V 5 bases and J 8 bases, with 21 bases left between them. Germline V lookup: CDR1 SGHTA, CDR2 FQGNSA.